These 28 T cell receptor beta chains were sequenced from one sample in a study of identical twins. TCRdb ran MiXCR on the 5' RACE reads and lists one entry per CDR3 protein. The profile shows approximately 230,000 distinct CDR3 sequences, under 8.5% of them singletons. This sample was shared with a second study, whose subject was T cells expressing NK-cell markers.

The sample consisted of CD8+ T cells sorted from blood. Every receptor here comes from a woman aged 18-30 years in good health.

This clonotype was recorded many times. The chain carries TRBV5-1 and TRBJ2-1; D gene uncertain. V was trimmed by 4 bases and J by 8 bases, leaving 13 bases between them. CDR1 is SGHRS and CDR2 is YFSETQ in the germline V gene. This CDR3 is 13 amino acids long. The chain's CDR3 is CASSPNGVYEQFF. The CDR3, as DNA: TGCGCCAGCAGCCCAAATGGGGTCTATGAGCAGTTCTTC.

This clonotype was seen repeatedly, ten times or more. The chain joins TRBV7-2 to TRBJ1-2; D is ambiguous. Trimming removed 3 bases from V and 7 bases from J, with 18 bases in between. This CDR3 comprises 15 residues. Germline CDR1 is SGHTA and CDR2 is FQGNSA. The CDR3: CASSFILDPSCGYTF. CDR3 DNA sequence: TGTGCCAGCAGCTTTATATTGGACCCCTCCTGTGGCTACACCTTC.

The chain joins TRBV6-5 to TRBJ2-4, with 7 bases lining up with TRBD1. V was pared by 6 bases and J by 1 base, with 15 bases of the junction left unmatched. This CDR3 contains 18 residues. Germline V CDR1 and CDR2: MNHEY, SVGAGI. Here the CDR3 DNA reads TGTGCCAGCAGCTATGGCAGGCCGACCAGGGGGGCCAAAAACATTCAGTACTTC. Amino acids: CASSYGRPTRGAKNIQYF.

The chain has TRBV20-1 and TRBJ2-5; possible D gene TRBD2, 7 bases. Germline lookup yields CDR1 DFQATT and CDR2 SNEGSKA (reference sequence). This CDR3 spans 16 amino acids. V was trimmed by 2 bases and J by 0 bases, leaving 16 bases between them. In DNA form, the CDR3 reads TGCAGTGCTAGATTTTGGGCGGGGGCCCACCAAGAGACCCAGTACTTC. Amino acid sequence: CSARFWAGAHQETQYF.

This clonotype was seen at least ten times. J is TRBJ2-6 and V is TRBV5-5, with a tentative D call TRBD1 (6 bases). V dropped 5 bases and J dropped 3 bases, with 9 bases sitting between them. This CDR3 comprises 14 residues. CDR1 is SGHKS, CDR2 YYEKEE, per germline (reference sequence). The CDR3 DNA reads TGTGCCAGCAGTGGGGACATTGGGGCCAACGTCCTGACTTTC. Amino acids: CASSGDIGANVLTF.

This clonotype was observed at least ten times. The V and J genes are TRBV7-9 and TRBJ2-7; 10 bases match TRBD2. Looked up from germline, CDR1 is SEHNR and CDR2 is FQNEAQ (reference sequence). The trim removed 5 bases at V and 2 bases at J, leaving 9 bases unmatched. The CDR3 extends over 16 amino acids. The CDR3 sequence: CASSKTTSGRAYEQYF. The DNA of the CDR3 is TGTGCCAGCAGCAAGACGACGAGCGGGAGGGCCTACGAGCAGTACTTC.

The V gene is TRBV4-1, the J gene TRBJ1-2, with no clear D. This CDR3 comprises 15 residues. Trimming stripped 0 bases from V and 2 bases from J, with 10 bases between. CDR1 and CDR2 from the germline V gene are MGHRA and YSYEKL. The CDR3 protein is CASSQDRSRNYGYTF. CDR3 DNA sequence: TGCGCCAGCAGCCAAGATCGGAGCAGGAACTATGGCTACACCTTC.

The CDR3 spells CASSVGGGVYNEQFF. The CDR3, as DNA: TGTGCCAGCAGCGTAGGCGGGGGAGTTTACAATGAGCAGTTCTTC. This chain connects TRBV9 to TRBJ2-1, with 7 bases that match TRBD2. The CDR3 spans 15 residues. Losses at the gene ends were 0 bases for V and 4 bases for J; bases not matched to a gene: 4. Germline CDR1 and CDR2: SGDLS and YYNGEE.

This clonotype has a handful of counts. This chain joins TRBV15 and TRBJ1-3; 8 bases are a match to TRBD1. Germline assignment: CDR1 LNHNV and CDR2 YYDKDF (reference sequence). V lost 0 bases to trimming and J lost 0 bases; unmatched junction nucleotides: 7. The CDR3 covers 18 residues. The CDR3 reads CATSRDREGTGSGNTIYF. The CDR3 bases are TGTGCCACCAGCAGAGACCGCGAAGGGACAGGCTCTGGAAACACCATATATTTT.

The sample holds many counts of this clonotype. V usage is TRBV6-1 and J usage is TRBJ2-7, with D possibly being TRBD2 (5 bases). Germline V gene data show CDR1 as MNHNS and CDR2 as SASEGT. The CDR3 has 15 amino acids. V shed 2 bases and J shed 6 bases, with 17 bases lying between them. CDR3 sequence: CASSEPMGEAREQYF. The DNA of the CDR3 is TGTGCCAGCAGTGAACCCATGGGAGAGGCACGCGAGCAGTACTTC.

This chain uses TRBV7-2 with TRBJ2-7; no clear D gene. The CDR3 is 12 residues long. CDR1 and CDR2 from the germline V gene are SGHTA and FQGNSA. The V end was cut by 4 bases, the J end by 3 bases, with 7 bases between. The CDR3 loop reads CASSSTLYEQYF. The CDR3 DNA reads as TGTGCCAGCAGCTCCACCCTCTACGAGCAGTACTTC.

This clonotype was seen ten or more times. V and J are TRBV12-3 or TRBV12-4 and TRBJ2-2; D is undetermined. This CDR3 comprises 12 residues. Trimming took off 10 bases at V and 6 bases at J, with 12 bases between the two ends. CDR3 protein: CATRIGAGELFF. CDR3 coding DNA: TGTGCCACCCGCATCGGTGCCGGGGAGCTGTTTTTT.

This clonotype occurred many times. The V and J genes are TRBV12-3 or TRBV12-4 and TRBJ1-6, with D perhaps TRBD1 (5 bases). Trimming stripped 3 bases from V and 7 bases from J, with 10 bases between. The CDR3 loop spans 14 amino acids. Written as DNA, the CDR3 is TGTGCCAGCAGTTTGGGGGGAATCAATTCACCCCTCCACTTT. Translation: CASSLGGINSPLHF.

In this sample, this clonotype turned up a few times. The chain joins TRBV11-3 to TRBJ2-2, with 9 bases identical to TRBD1. V lost 5 bases, J lost 1 base, and 8 bases stayed unmatched. CDR1 is SGHNT, CDR2 YENEEA, per germline. The length of the CDR3 is 17 residues. The CDR3 DNA reads as TGTGCCAGCAGCCCGGACAGGGGAGACCTGAACACCGGGGAGCTGTTTTTT. Protein: CASSPDRGDLNTGELFF.

This clonotype occurred many times. V gene TRBV11-2 combines with J gene TRBJ2-3; 7 bases map to TRBD1. The CDR3 runs to 17 residues. V shed 4 bases, J shed 2 bases, and the junction held 12 bases outside the gene matches. Germline loops: CDR1 SGHAT, CDR2 FQNNGV. The CDR3 sequence is CASSSPQGQSITDTQYF. Written as DNA, the CDR3 is TGTGCCAGCAGCTCCCCCCAGGGACAGTCCATCACAGATACGCAGTATTTT.

This clonotype was seen a few times. The chain uses TRBV12-3 or TRBV12-4 and TRBJ1-1; no reliable D call. V lost 6 bases and J lost 6, with 11 bases in between. The CDR3 consists of 12 residues. CDR3 bases: TGTGCCAGCAGGTCTGACGGCCCTGAAGCTTTCTTT. Protein: CASRSDGPEAFF.

This clonotype occurred a few times. The chain couples TRBV15 to TRBJ2-7, with 7 bases that match TRBD1. V trimming: 4 bases; J trimming: 6 bases; junction bases outside the gene matches: 6. The length of the CDR3 is 13 residues. CDR1 is LNHNV, CDR2 YYDKDF, per germline (reference sequence). The CDR3 bases are TGTGCCACCAGCACGGGGACAGACCGCGAGCAGTACTTC. It specifies CATSTGTDREQYF.

V usage is TRBV18 and J usage is TRBJ2-1; tentative D call: TRBD2 (5 bases). Germline V gene sequence: CDR1 KGHSH, CDR2 LQKENI. V gave up 7 bases and J gave up 0 bases, with 22 bases separating them. CDR3 length equals 18 residues. The CDR3, as DNA: TGTGCCAGCTTACGACCCAATTATAGGGAGACCTCCTACAATGAGCAGTTCTTC. It is translated as CASLRPNYRETSYNEQFF.

This clonotype came up many times. The chain has TRBV5-6 and TRBJ1-2; D is ambiguous. The CDR3 consists of 12 residues. Per the germline V gene, CDR1 is SGHDT and CDR2 is YYEEEE. Trimming took 3 bases from V and 9 from J, leaving 12 bases between them. The CDR3 DNA reads as TGTGCCAGCAGCTACGGGTGGCCGAGCTACACCTTC. It codes for CASSYGWPSYTF.

In this sample, this clonotype turned up a few times. The chain employs TRBV4-1 and TRBJ2-2; 11 positions match TRBD2. The CDR3 runs 17 residues. Germline V gene lookup returns CDR1 MGHRA and CDR2 YSYEKL. Germline trimming cut 4 bases from V and 4 bases from J; bases unmatched to any gene: 8. The CDR3 spells CASSLRLAGGRTGELFF. The CDR3 DNA follows: TGCGCCAGCAGCCTTAGGCTAGCGGGAGGTCGCACCGGGGAGCTGTTTTTT.

J is TRBJ2-2 and V is TRBV6-4, with 8 bases aligning to TRBD2. The V gene end was trimmed by 2 bases and the J gene end by 5 bases; junction bases not matched to a gene: 4. CDR1 and CDR2 from the germline V gene are MRHNA and SNTAGT. This CDR3 spans 15 amino acids. The CDR3 region is CASSDGAGETGELFF. CDR3 coding DNA: TGTGCCAGCAGTGACGGAGCGGGGGAAACCGGGGAGCTGTTTTTT.

This clonotype was seen a few times. The gene calls are TRBV9 and TRBJ1-1; 7 bases line up with TRBD1. Unmatched junction bases numbered 5, after V lost 2 bases and J lost 7 bases. Germline values: CDR1 SGDLS, CDR2 YYNGEE. This CDR3 has 13 residues. This chain's CDR3 is CASSVHRGGEAFF. CDR3 DNA: TGTGCCAGCAGCGTGCACAGGGGAGGTGAAGCTTTCTTT.

The chain links TRBV6-5 to TRBJ2-7; possibly TRBD2 for D (6 bases). The CDR3 covers 16 residues. Germline values: CDR1 MNHEY, CDR2 SVGAGI. V was trimmed by 2 bases and J by 5 bases, leaving 19 bases between them. This CDR3 reads CASSYRGTGLQDEQYF. In DNA form, the CDR3 reads TGTGCCAGCAGTTACCGGGGGACGGGGTTGCAGGACGAGCAGTACTTC.

This clonotype was counted a few times. The chain links TRBV21-1 to TRBJ2-7. TRBV21-1 is tagged as a pseudogene. The CDR3 is 15 amino acids. CDR3 coding DNA: TGTGCCAGCAGCAAAGCGCTTTTGGGAAGCTACGAGCAGTACTTC. Protein: CASSKALLGSYEQYF.

A few counts support this clonotype. The chain carries TRBV7-2 and TRBJ2-1; D remains ambiguous. CDR3 length equals 21 residues. Germline V CDR1 and CDR2: SGHTA, FQGNSA. V lost 0 bases, J lost 0 bases, and 24 bases lay in between. The chain's CDR3 is CASSLAIPGDHSLSSYNEQFF. The CDR3 DNA is TGTGCCAGCAGCTTAGCGATCCCAGGAGACCACTCCCTGAGCTCCTACAATGAGCAGTTCTTC.

The chain recombines TRBV5-4 with TRBJ2-7; TRBD2 aligns across 7 bases. Germline V gene lookup returns CDR1 SGHNT and CDR2 YYREEE (reference sequence). Germline trimming cut 4 bases from V and 2 bases from J; bases unmatched to any gene: 9. The CDR3 has 15 amino acids. CDR3 loop: CASSRGERGTYEQYF. As DNA, the CDR3 is TGTGCCAGCAGCCGGGGGGAGCGGGGAACCTACGAGCAGTACTTC.

Remarks on this clonotype: A much larger clone differs by one base, so this may be a read error. The rearrangement links TRBV20-1 to TRBJ2-7, with 7 positions matching TRBD2. This CDR3 region has 13 residues. From germline, CDR1 is DFQATT and CDR2 SNEGSKA (reference sequence). In DNA, the CDR3 is TGCAGTACCCGAAAGCGGGGCTCCTACGAGCAGTGCTTC. It translates to CSTRKRGSYEQCF.

This chain uses TRBV5-6 with TRBJ2-7; D unresolved. The CDR3 extends over 13 amino acids. V was clipped by 2 bases and J by 7 bases, with 13 bases between them. In germline, CDR1 is SGHDT, CDR2 YYEEEE. The CDR3 loop reads CASSFGTAREQYF. The CDR3 DNA sequence: TGTGCCAGCAGCTTCGGAACAGCGAGGGAGCAGTACTTC.